Listed below are T cell receptor beta chains from one sample, sequenced in a study of T-cell reconstitution after alpha-beta-depleted transplantation in children. TCRdb passed the PCR reads through MiXCR, listing each CDR3 protein once. The sample includes about 590,000 distinct CDR3 sequences, 13% seen only once; the top ten take approximately 2%. The sequenced sample was PBMCs, mostly from graft donor cells, obtained 360 days after TCRalphabeta/CD19-depleted stem cell transplant. Receptor source: a male patient aged 10 to 17 who had a stem cell transplant for acute myeloid leukemia, so the T cells may come from the graft donor. Both conserved end residues are part of each CDR3. Fields, in order: D gene, V gene, J gene, clone size, CDR3 DNA, CDR3 protein. D genes are given only for firm matches. Not every row has a clone size; where given, it reads once, few, many or a size class.

>NA|TRBV24-1|TRBJ2-1|many
TGTGCCACCAGTGATTCACAGGGGCGGGGGTACAATGAGCAGTTCTTC
CATSDSQGRGYNEQFF
>NA|TRBV12-3/TRBV12-4|TRBJ1-2|few
TGTGCCAGCATCGAGTGGAGAGAGTTTGGCTACACCTTC
CASIEWREFGYTF
>NA|TRBV28|TRBJ1-1|NA
TGTGCCAGCAGTTCGGTGGACACTGAAGCTTTCTTT
CASSSVDTEAFF
>NA|TRBV10-3|TRBJ1-1|NA
TGTGCCATCAGTGCGGCGCCACAGGGGAACACTGAAGCTTTCTTT
CAISAAPQGNTEAFF
>TRBD2|TRBV7-2|TRBJ2-1|NA
TGTGCCAGCAGCTCCACTACCGGGACTAGCAATGAGCAGTTCTTC
CASSSTTGTSNEQFF
>TRBD2|TRBV11-2|TRBJ2-1|NA
TGTGCCAGCAGGCGGACTAGCGGGAGGGTCGATGAGCAGTTCTTC
CASRRTSGRVDEQFF
>NA|TRBV6-2/TRBV6-3|TRBJ2-2|NA
TGTGCCAGCAGTTACCCAGCCGCTGGGCGGGGAAAATACACCGGGGAGCTGTTTTTT
CASSYPAAGRGKYTGELFF
>NA|TRBV7-9|TRBJ2-7|many
TGTGCCAGCAGCTTCGGGGCCTACGAGCAGTACTTC
CASSFGAYEQYF
>NA|TRBV7-9|TRBJ2-7|few
TGTGCCAGCAGATCTCAGGGGGGAGCCTACGAGCAGTACTTC
CASRSQGGAYEQYF
>TRBD1|TRBV12-3/TRBV12-4|TRBJ2-2|many
TGTGCCAGCAACTATAAGGGACAGAAGAACACCGGGGAGCTGTTTTTT
CASNYKGQKNTGELFF
>NA|TRBV28|TRBJ2-2|many
TGTGCCAGCAGTTTAATTGACCAGGGGGAGCTGTTTTTT
CASSLIDQGELFF
>TRBD2|TRBV4-3|TRBJ2-1|NA
TGCGCCAGCCGACATTCGGGACTAGCGGGAGGGCGTTTTACCTACAATGAGCAGTTCTTC
CASRHSGLAGGRFTYNEQFF
>TRBD2|TRBV9|TRBJ2-1|once
TGTGCCAGCAGCGTAGCCACCCTTAGAGCGGGAGACCCCAATGAGCAGTTCTTC
CASSVATLRAGDPNEQFF
>NA|TRBV30|TRBJ2-7|NA
TGTGCCTGGAGTGCGCAGGGTCGGTGGATCTACGAGCAGTACTTC
CAWSAQGRWIYEQYF
>NA|TRBV28|TRBJ2-5|many
TGTGCCAGCAGTCCCGAACGAAGCCCCTCCTCCCAAGAGACCCAGTACTTC
CASSPERSPSSQETQYF
>TRBD2|TRBV20-1|TRBJ2-5|NA
TGCAGTGCTAGTCCGCTAGCGGGAGGGCCGGAGACCCAGTACTTC
CSASPLAGGPETQYF
>NA|TRBV12-3/TRBV12-4|TRBJ1-5|NA
TGTGCCAGTAGAGATGTAGGCAATCAGCCCCAGCATTTT
CASRDVGNQPQHF
>NA|TRBV28|TRBJ2-5|few
TGTGCCAGCAGTTTTCAGGGAGTCTTCCAAGAGACCCAGTACTTC
CASSFQGVFQETQYF
>TRBD1|TRBV6-1|TRBJ1-3|few
TGTGCCAGCAGTCCCCTGACAGGGGCTGGAAACACCATATATTTT
CASSPLTGAGNTIYF
>TRBD2|TRBV15|TRBJ2-7|NA
TGTGCCACCAGCAGAGAAGGGCGGCTAGCGGGATTCTACGAGCAGTACTTC
CATSREGRLAGFYEQYF
>TRBD1|TRBV12-3/TRBV12-4|TRBJ2-5|NA
TGTGCCAGCAGTTCTGGCAGGGGGACCCAAGAGACCCAGTACTTC
CASSSGRGTQETQYF
>NA|TRBV28|TRBJ2-3|many
TGTGCCAGCGCGCCCGACAGGACCCCAGATACGCAGTATTTT
CASAPDRTPDTQYF
>NA|TRBV6-5|TRBJ2-1|few
TGTGCCAGCAGTTTCCGACTGGGTCTAAATGAGCAGTTCTTC
CASSFRLGLNEQFF
>TRBD1|TRBV10-3|TRBJ2-5|many
TGTGCCATCAGTCCGGGACAGGGTCGACAAGAGACCCAGTACTTC
CAISPGQGRQETQYF
>TRBD1|TRBV6-1|TRBJ1-6|few
TGTGCCAGCAGTCTGGACAGGGATAATTCACCCCTCCACTTT
CASSLDRDNSPLHF
>NA|TRBV7-9|TRBJ2-1|few
TGTGCCAGCAGCTTCTGGGAGGACTCCTACAATGAGCAGTTCTTC
CASSFWEDSYNEQFF
>TRBD1|TRBV7-2|TRBJ1-5|NA
TGTGCCAGCAGCTTAGTGACAGGGATTCCGTCAAATCAGCCCCAGCATTTT
CASSLVTGIPSNQPQHF
>NA|TRBV7-9|TRBJ2-4|NA
TGTGCCAGCAGCTTCCACCAACGGCGTAAGGACATTCAGTACTTC
CASSFHQRRKDIQYF
>TRBD1|TRBV11-2|TRBJ2-2|NA
TGTGCCAGCAGCTTAGGGGTATCAGGGGGCGCGGGGAACACCGGGGAGCTGTTTTTT
CASSLGVSGGAGNTGELFF
>NA|TRBV9|TRBJ1-6|few
TGTGCCAGCAGCACCGTGACAGACAATTCACCCCTCCACTTT
CASSTVTDNSPLHF
>NA|TRBV4-3|TRBJ1-2|few
TGCGCCAGCAGCCAAGAAAAAGACAGGAGCTTCTATGGCTACACCTTC
CASSQEKDRSFYGYTF
>NA|TRBV2|TRBJ2-7|many
TGTGCCAGCAGTGAAGACCTGCCCTCACGCGAGCAGTACTTC
CASSEDLPSREQYF
>NA|TRBV5-1|TRBJ1-1|NA
TGCGCCAGCAGCTTGGAGTCAGGTTTTTCGGGCACTGAAGCTTTCTTT
CASSLESGFSGTEAFF
>NA|TRBV4-3|TRBJ2-7|NA
TGCGCCAGCAGCCAAGAATCTTTCGGGGATCTCGAGCAGTACTTC
CASSQESFGDLEQYF
>TRBD2|TRBV7-2|TRBJ2-3|few
TGTGCCAGCAGCTTGAGACCGACTAGCGGGAGGACAGATACGCAGTATTTT
CASSLRPTSGRTDTQYF
>NA|TRBV27|TRBJ2-6|NA
TGTGCCAGCAGTCGCTCACAGGTTTCCTCTGGGGCCAACGTCCTGACTTTC
CASSRSQVSSGANVLTF
>NA|TRBV13|TRBJ2-2|few
TGTGCCAGCAGCTTCGGACCTCGATTAGGGGCCGGGGAGCTGTTTTTT
CASSFGPRLGAGELFF
>NA|TRBV5-1|TRBJ1-5|many
TGCGCCAGCAGCAAGGACGGCAATCAGCCCCAGCATTTT
CASSKDGNQPQHF
>TRBD1|TRBV20-1|TRBJ1-6|few
TGCAGTGCTAGGCGACAGGGCAATTCACCCCTCCACTTT
CSARRQGNSPLHF
>NA|TRBV24-1|TRBJ2-3|NA
TGTGCCACCAGTGATTTGATTCAAGTCCGGTGTTGGACAGATACGCAGTATTTT
CATSDLIQVRCWTDTQYF
>NA|TRBV6-5|TRBJ2-1|many
TGTGCCAGCAGCCGGGACTACAATGAGCAGTTCTTC
CASSRDYNEQFF
>TRBD2|TRBV29-1|TRBJ2-1|few
TGCAGCGTTGAGGTGGGGGGGGACAATGAGCAGTTCTTC
CSVEVGGDNEQFF
>TRBD1|TRBV10-3|TRBJ2-7|few
TGTGCCATCAGTGAGCCTACCGGGACAGGGTTTAAGGACGAGCAGTACTTC
CAISEPTGTGFKDEQYF
>NA|TRBV20-1|TRBJ2-2|NA
TGCAGTGCTAGGCCTTCCTACACCGGGGAGCTGTTTTTT
CSARPSYTGELFF
>TRBD2|TRBV20-1|TRBJ2-7|NA
TGCAGTGCTAGTCGACTAGCGGAATCCTACGAGCAGTACTTC
CSASRLAESYEQYF
>NA|TRBV27|TRBJ1-5|NA
TGTGCCAGCAGTTTGTGGGGTGGCGGTCAGCCCCAGCATTTT
CASSLWGGGQPQHF
>TRBD1|TRBV7-2|TRBJ2-7|NA
TGTGCCAGCAGCCCGGAACCGGGACAGGGTTACGAGCAGTACTTC
CASSPEPGQGYEQYF
>NA|TRBV27|TRBJ2-2|few
TGTGCCAGCACCTTTGGAGGGGGCGCGAACACCGGGGAGCTGTTTTTT
CASTFGGGANTGELFF
>TRBD1|TRBV20-1|TRBJ2-7|many
TGCAGTGCCGGGACAGGAGACAGTGAGCAGTACTTC
CSAGTGDSEQYF
>NA|TRBV4-3|TRBJ1-3|NA
TGCGCCAGCAGCCAAGACTGGGGTGGTGGAAACACCATATATTTT
CASSQDWGGGNTIYF
>NA|TRBV15|TRBJ2-1|NA
TGTGCCACCAGCCAGAGGGGTGAGCAGTTCTTC
CATSQRGEQFF
>NA|TRBV12-3/TRBV12-4|TRBJ2-7|many
TGTGCCAGCAGCCACCTGGGGAATTGGGGGCAGTACTTC
CASSHLGNWGQYF
>TRBD2|TRBV7-3|TRBJ2-1|few
TGTGCCAGCAGCCAACTAGCGTCAAGGGGTGAGCAGTTCTTC
CASSQLASRGEQFF
>TRBD2|TRBV7-6|TRBJ2-2|many
TGTGCCAGCAGCTTATACAACGGGACTAGCGGGAGAAAGAACACCGGGGAGCTGTTTTTT
CASSLYNGTSGRKNTGELFF